These 24 T cell receptor beta chains were all obtained from the same sample, sequenced in a study of T cell changes during pregnancy in multiple sclerosis. The protocol was immunoSEQ multiplex PCR, while the TCRdb copy is restricted to in-frame clones and leaves out a portion. The sample has just under 35,000 clones; roughly 93% are singletons. The source was peripheral blood, collected in the second trimester of pregnancy. The receptors stem from a female donor in good health, enrolled as a control in a pregnancy study.

This chain links TRBV9 with TRBJ2-7; weak D call: TRBD1 (5 bases). The CDR3 spans 12 residues. CDR1 is SGDLS and CDR2 is YYNGEE in the germline V gene. Trimming took 4 bases from V and 5 from J, leaving 10 bases between them. CDR3 nucleotide sequence: TGTGCCAGCAGCCCGCAGGGAAACGAGCAGTACTTC. Amino acids: CASSPQGNEQYF.

The V gene is TRBV19, the J gene TRBJ1-4; D may be TRBD1 (5 bases). The CDR3 has 15 amino acids. Trimming left V 4 bases short and J 7 bases short, with 16 bases between. Looked up from germline, CDR1 is LNHDA and CDR2 is SQIVND (reference sequence). The CDR3 sequence is CASSNGGTTTEKLFF. The CDR3 DNA is TGTGCCAGTAGTAACGGCGGGACCACAACTGAAAAACTGTTTTTT.

The chain uses TRBV28 and TRBJ2-7, with D possibly TRBD2 on 6 matching bases. Germline loops: CDR1 MDHEN, CDR2 SYDVKM. The CDR3 loop spans 14 amino acids. Trimming cost V 3 bases and J 4 bases, with 13 bases left between them. The CDR3: CASSFRDWGYEQYF. CDR3 nucleotides: TGTGCCAGCAGTTTCCGGGACTGGGGGTACGAGCAGTACTTC.

The table lists this clone with a count of one. The V call is TRBV6-5, the J call TRBJ2-1; tentatively, D is TRBD1 (5 bases). CDR1 is MNHEY and CDR2 is SVGAGI in the germline V gene. V was cut by 0 bases and J by 7 bases, with 13 bases left in between. The CDR3 spans 15 residues. CDR3: CASSYSGNQGNEQFF. The DNA of the CDR3 is TGTGCCAGCAGTTACTCAGGAAACCAGGGAAATGAGCAGTTCTTC.

A single count supports this clone. J is TRBJ1-1 and V is TRBV5-1, with D unresolved. CDR1 is SGHRS and CDR2 is YFSETQ in the germline V gene. The V end was cut by 4 bases, the J end by 0 bases, with 19 bases between. CDR3 length: 17 residues. DNA of the CDR3: TGCGCCAGCAGCCCCGAGGGTTCTGGTGCTTTGAACACTGAAGCTTTCTTT. Translating it yields CASSPEGSGALNTEAFF.

This chain links TRBV15 with TRBJ2-7, with D possibly matching TRBD1 (5 bases). This CDR3 has 16 residues. CDR1 and CDR2 from the germline V gene are LNHNV and YYDKDF (reference sequence). Trimming removed 0 bases from V and 6 bases from J, with 18 bases in between. CDR3 amino acids: CATSRDYPGAGPEQYF. CDR3 in DNA: TGTGCCACCAGCAGAGATTACCCTGGGGCCGGCCCCGAGCAGTACTTC.

The J gene is TRBJ2-7, the V gene TRBV19; 7 bases line up with TRBD2. V gave up 6 bases and J gave up 6 bases; unmatched junction bases: 5. CDR1 and CDR2 from the germline V gene are LNHDA and SQIVND (reference sequence). This CDR3 contains 12 residues. CDR3 sequence reads: CASRHPGGEQYF. The CDR3 DNA reads as TGTGCCAGTAGGCACCCGGGGGGCGAGCAGTACTTC.

The chain carries TRBV6-5 and TRBJ1-5; TRBD1 aligns across 7 bases. The CDR3 sequence is 15 residues long. Germline V CDR1 and CDR2: MNHEY, SVGAGI. V dropped 5 bases and J dropped 1; count of bases not matched to a gene: 5. The CDR3 DNA reads as TGTGCCAGCAGTCGACAGGGTTCGAGCAATCAGCCCCAGCATTTT. This codes for CASSRQGSSNQPQHF.

This chain connects TRBV19 to TRBJ2-7; 7 bases match TRBD1. This CDR3 region has 15 residues. With 2 bases clipped from V and 0 bases from J, the junction kept 4 bases outside the gene matches. Germline CDR1 reads LNHDA; CDR2 reads SQIVND (reference sequence). The CDR3 region is CASSILWDSSYEQYF. CDR3 coding DNA: TGTGCCAGTAGTATATTATGGGACAGCTCCTACGAGCAGTACTTC.

The chain carries TRBV7-3 and TRBJ1-1; 9 nucleotides align to TRBD1. The CDR3 loop spans 14 amino acids. CDR1 and CDR2 (germline): SGHTA, FQGTGA. V dropped 4 bases and J dropped 3; count of bases not matched to a gene: 3. CDR3 amino acids: CASSSTGGHTEAFF. The CDR3 DNA reads TGTGCCAGCAGCTCCACAGGGGGCCACACTGAAGCTTTCTTT.

The rearrangement uses TRBV27 and TRBJ2-3, with 13 bases identical to TRBD2. V shed 5 bases and J 8 bases; nucleotides not matched to a gene: 19. The CDR3 runs 19 residues. Per the germline V gene, CDR1 is MNHEY and CDR2 is SMNVEV (reference sequence). The CDR3 DNA is TGTGCCAGCAGTCCAACCCGTCGGACTAGCGGGAGCTTGAGGGGTACGCAGTATTTT. Residues: CASSPTRRTSGSLRGTQYF.

The gene calls are TRBV2 and TRBJ1-6; tentatively, D is TRBD1 (5 bases). Trimming left V 6 bases short and J 7 bases short, with 13 bases between. The CDR3 is made up of 14 amino acids. Per the germline V gene, CDR1 is SNHLY and CDR2 is FYNNEI. DNA for the CDR3: TGTGCCAGCAGCAGGAGGGACGGGAATTCACCCCTCCACTTT. Translated, it gives CASSRRDGNSPLHF.

This clone has just a few counts. The gene calls are TRBV15 and TRBJ2-2; 7 bases map to TRBD2. The CDR3 is made up of 15 amino acids. With V trimmed by 3 bases and J by 5 bases, 6 bases remained unmatched. The germline CDR1 and CDR2 sequences are LNHNV and YYDKDF (reference sequence). The CDR3 DNA follows: TGTGCCACCAGCAGTGGGGGGGACCAAACCGGGGAGCTGTTTTTT. Translated: CATSSGGDQTGELFF.

V is TRBV6-1 and J is TRBJ2-3; D unclear. In germline, CDR1 is MNHNS, CDR2 SASEGT. This CDR3 has 17 residues. The V and J ends lost 2 bases and 2 bases respectively, with 17 bases between them. The CDR3 protein is CASSERIKVYYTDTQYF. CDR3 in DNA: TGTGCCAGCAGTGAAAGGATCAAGGTCTACTACACAGATACGCAGTATTTT.

This chain connects TRBV5-1 to TRBJ2-5, with TRBD1 identical over 7 bases. Unmatched junction bases numbered 7, after V lost 4 bases and J lost 4 bases. The CDR3 contains 14 residues. Germline V gives CDR1 SGHRS, CDR2 YFSETQ. The CDR3 is CASSDTGAVETQYF. CDR3 nucleotides: TGCGCCAGCAGCGATACAGGGGCTGTAGAGACCCAGTACTTC.

The J gene is TRBJ1-2, the V gene TRBV7-9; 8 bases are a match to TRBD1. The CDR3 covers 14 residues. CDR1 and CDR2 from the germline V gene are SEHNR and FQNEAQ (reference sequence). V gave up 3 bases and J gave up 3 bases; unmatched junction bases: 3. The CDR3: CASSFTGGDYGYTF. The CDR3 region has the DNA TGTGCCAGCAGCTTTACAGGGGGTGACTATGGCTACACCTTC.

The chain couples TRBV5-5 to TRBJ1-2, with TRBD1 matching 8 bases. Per the germline V gene, CDR1 is SGHKS and CDR2 is YYEKEE (reference sequence). Unmatched junction bases numbered 2, after V lost 4 bases and J lost 3 bases. The length of the CDR3 is 13 residues. The CDR3: CASSRQGYYGYTF. The CDR3 nucleotides read TGTGCCAGCAGCCGACAGGGGTACTATGGCTACACCTTC.

The rearrangement links TRBV10-3 to TRBJ2-2; TRBD1 matches 7 bases. This CDR3 contains 14 residues. V trimming: 4 bases; J trimming: 1 base; junction bases outside the gene matches: 0. The germline gives CDR1 ENHRY, CDR2 SYGVKD. As DNA, the CDR3 is TGTGCCATCAGTGGGACAGGGAACACCGGGGAGCTGTTTTTT. The encoded protein is CAISGTGNTGELFF.

This clone is a singleton in its sample. The chain employs TRBV10-3 and TRBJ2-1; 7 positions match TRBD2. Trimming took 6 bases from V and 10 from J; bases not matched to a gene: 18. Germline lookup yields CDR1 ENHRY and CDR2 SYGVKD. The CDR3 contains 16 residues. In DNA, the CDR3 is TGTGCCATCAGCATTTCAAGCGGTTCCCCGGGAGGCGAGCAGTTCTTC. It encodes CAISISSGSPGGEQFF.

This clone showed up just once. The chain combines TRBV5-4 with TRBJ2-1; 10 nucleotides align to TRBD2. This CDR3 contains 14 residues. CDR1 SGHNT and CDR2 YYREEE come from the germline V gene (reference sequence). V shed 0 bases, J shed 8 bases, and the junction held 2 bases outside the gene matches. Here the CDR3 DNA reads TGTGCCAGCAGCTTGGCACTAGCGGGGTATGAGCAGTTCTTC. Translated: CASSLALAGYEQFF.

V gene TRBV7-2 combines with J gene TRBJ1-2; 7 bases are a match to TRBD1. The V and J ends lost 5 bases and 2 bases, in that order; junction bases with no gene match: 14. This CDR3 contains 17 residues. Germline V lookup: CDR1 SGHTA, CDR2 FQGNSA. The CDR3 sequence is CASSTPTPQGQNYGYTF. The CDR3 DNA reads as TGTGCCAGCAGCACCCCCACCCCACAGGGGCAAAACTATGGCTACACCTTC.

V and J are TRBV5-6 and TRBJ1-5, with a possible D match to TRBD1 (5 bases). The ends were cut back, 2 bases at V and 1 base at J, with 10 bases in the middle. Per the germline V gene, CDR1 is SGHDT and CDR2 is YYEEEE. The CDR3 covers 15 residues. DNA of the CDR3: TGTGCCAGCAGCTTAAAGGACACGAGCAATCAGCCCCAGCATTTT. As protein: CASSLKDTSNQPQHF. Full variable domain (remainder filled in from reference TRBV5-6 and TRBJ1-5): DAGVTQSPTHLIKTRGQQVTLRCSPKSGHDTVSWYQQALGQGPQFIFQYYEEEERQRGNFPDRFSGHQFPNYSSELNVNALLLGDSALYLCASSLKDTSNQPQHFGDGTRLSIL.

The CDR3 here is CASNQGRNTEAFF. CDR3 in DNA: TGTGCCAGCAACCAGGGGCGGAACACTGAAGCTTTCTTT. This chain joins TRBV6-1 and TRBJ1-1, with D perhaps matching TRBD1 (6 bases). The V gene lost 7 bases and the J gene lost 1 base, with 10 bases spanning the gap. This CDR3 comprises 13 residues. CDR1 MNHNS and CDR2 SASEGT come from the germline V gene.

This sequence joins TRBV7-2 and TRBJ1-1, with TRBD1 matching 8 bases. The CDR3 consists of 14 residues. With 10 bases clipped from V and 1 base from J, the junction kept 8 bases outside the gene matches. Germline V gives CDR1 SGHTA, CDR2 FQGNSA. The CDR3 spells CATRTGTGNTEAFF. The CDR3 DNA is TGTGCCACCCGAACCGGGACAGGGAACACTGAAGCTTTCTTT.